The 9 T cell receptor beta chains presented below share a single source sample, sequenced in a study of blood T cell repertoires in COVID-19. The repertoire was sequenced with immunoSEQ multiplex PCR; TCRdb's copy has only in-frame clones and lacks some. The repertoire holds 110,000 or so clones, just under 90% seen once, with more than 2% in the top ten. The sample consisted of peripheral blood. The receptors here all came from a woman aged 45-65 years with acute or convalescent COVID-19.

The chain links TRBV5-1 to TRBJ2-1, with TRBD1 identical over 9 bases. Trimming removed 5 bases from V and 9 bases from J; junction bases left unmatched: 12. The CDR3 has 15 amino acids. Germline V gene sequence: CDR1 SGHRS, CDR2 YFSETQ. CDR3 coding DNA: TGCGCCAGCAGTCCCTACGGGACAGGGTCAGGTGAGCAGTTCTTC. Translated, it gives CASSPYGTGSGEQFF. Full variable domain (missing parts from reference TRBV5-1 and TRBJ2-1): KAGVTQTPRYLIKTRGQQVTLSCSPISGHRSVSWYQQTPGQGLQFLFEYFSETQRNKGNFPGRFSGRQFSNSRSEMNVSTLELGDSALYLCASSPYGTGSGEQFFGPGTRLTVL.

This clone was seen a handful of times. V and J are TRBV5-3 and TRBJ2-7, with 7 bases lining up with TRBD2. TRBV5-3 is labeled an ORF, and its function is uncertain. CDR3 length equals 15 residues. V lost 2 bases and J lost 4; bases outside the gene matches: 9. The CDR3: CARSFLNGRIYEQYF. CDR3 nucleotide sequence: TGTGCCAGAAGCTTCTTGAACGGGAGGATATACGAGCAGTACTTC.

The DNA of the CDR3 is TGTGCCAGCGGCCCCCGGGGTGCGGGCTACACCTTC. It specifies CASGPRGAGYTF. The chain employs TRBV6-5 and TRBJ1-2, with D hard to call. V was cut by 8 bases and J by 8 bases, with 15 bases left in between. CDR1 is MNHEY, CDR2 SVGAGI, per germline. The CDR3 runs to 12 residues.

J is TRBJ1-3 and V is TRBV7-9, with D unresolved. CDR1 and CDR2 from the germline V gene are SEHNR and FQNEAQ (reference sequence). CDR3 size: 14 residues. V gave up 2 bases and J gave up 11 bases, with 16 bases separating them. CDR3 DNA sequence: TGTGCCAGCAGCTTAACCCGGACGGACTCCGCCATATATTTT. Its translation: CASSLTRTDSAIYF. The full variable domain, in which reference TRBV7-9 and TRBJ1-3 provide the parts outside the CDR3, is DTGVSQNPRHKITKRGQNVTFRCDPISEHNRLYWYRQTLGQGPEFLTYFQNEAQLEKSRLLSDRFSAERPKGSFSTLEIQRTEQGDSAMYLCASSLTRTDSAIYFGEGSWLTVV.

This clone has just one count. Germline is not matched at one junction end, which may reflect a read error. The J gene is TRBJ2-1, the V gene TRBV7-8, with TRBD2 matching over 11 bases. Germline CDR1 and CDR2: SGHVS and FQNEAQ. The CDR3 loop spans 12 amino acids. The CDR3 nucleotides read TGTGCCAGCAGCCCCACTAGCGGGAGCCCGATCTTC. It is translated as CASSPTSGSPIF.

The chain carries TRBV9 and TRBJ2-5, with 9 nucleotides matching TRBD2. Germline trimming cut 4 bases from V and 5 bases from J; bases unmatched to any gene: 18. The CDR3 length is 18 residues. CDR1 and CDR2 (germline): SGDLS, YYNGEE. For the CDR3, the DNA is TGTGCCAGCAGCATGGGGACTAGCTGGAGGCTCCCCACCGAGACCCAGTACTTC. The encoded protein is CASSMGTSWRLPTETQYF.

V usage is TRBV3-1 (or the pseudogene TRBV3-2) and J usage is TRBJ1-1; D is possibly TRBD1 (6 bases). Per the germline V gene, CDR1 is LGHDT and CDR2 is YNNKEL (reference sequence). V was shortened by 3 bases and J by 4 bases, with 9 bases between the two germline ends. The CDR3 sequence is 13 residues long. The CDR3 sequence is CASSQGAGTEAFF. The CDR3 nucleotides read TGTGCCAGCAGCCAGGGGGCCGGCACTGAAGCTTTCTTT.

V gene TRBV5-1 combines with J gene TRBJ1-2; D is uncertain. This CDR3 contains 13 residues. The germline V gene encodes CDR1 SGHRS and CDR2 YFSETQ. Trimming removed 5 bases at V and 3 bases at J, with 11 bases between. The CDR3 reads CASSGWQDYGYTF. CDR3 nucleotides: TGCGCCAGCAGTGGGTGGCAGGACTATGGCTACACCTTC. The full variable domain, rest sourced from reference TRBV5-1 and TRBJ1-2, is KAGVTQTPRYLIKTRGQQVTLSCSPISGHRSVSWYQQTPGQGLQFLFEYFSETQRNKGNFPGRFSGRQFSNSRSEMNVSTLELGDSALYLCASSGWQDYGYTFGSGTRLTVV.

V is TRBV7-2 and J is TRBJ2-3; 8 bases line up with TRBD1. CDR1 is SGHTA and CDR2 is FQGNSA in the germline V gene. The CDR3 spans 15 residues. The J segment lost 4 bases and the V segment lost 5 bases, leaving 8 bases of the junction unmatched. The CDR3 spells CASSPGTGLSDTQYF. CDR3 nucleotides: TGTGCCAGCAGCCCGGGGACAGGTTTGTCAGATACGCAGTATTTT.